This TCR beta chain was profiled in a study of T cells in Graves' hyperthyroidism and ophthalmopathy. Germline CDR1 and CDR2: SGHTA and FQGTGA. V lost 1 base and J 8 bases, leaving 8 bases between the germline ends. This CDR3 contains 13 residues. The CDR3 regions of TCR beta were amplified from RNA transcripts. TCR CDR3 underwent first-round RT-PCR with the HTBI primer set. MiXCR, run by TCRdb on the multiplex PCR reads, gives a single entry per CDR3 protein. Here the sample spans about half a million distinct CDR3 sequences, more than 15% being singletons. This clonotype has more than one count but fewer than ten.

What was sequenced was blood. The TCR comes from a woman younger than 45 with Graves' ophthalmopathy. This chain joins TRBV7-3 and TRBJ2-2; D remains ambiguous. The DNA of the CDR3 is TGTGCCAGCAGCTTAATAACGGAGGGGGAGCTGTTTTTT. It translates to CASSLITEGELFF.